Listed below are T cell receptor beta chains from one sample, sequenced in a study of shared clonotypes between healthy human individuals. Method: immunoSEQ multiplex PCR; TCRdb's copy keeps in-frame clones and lacks some. The table shows about 470,000 clones, with around 79% occurring only once. Specimen: PBMCs. Source of these receptors: a woman aged 40 to 50 in good health. Some clones in this sample may be carry-over from other donors' samples. Each CDR3 is given with its conserved first and last residue. The D gene is left open where the match is weak. Clone size is shown for a subset of rows, as once, few, many or a class of expanded clone.

TRBD1	TRBV2	TRBJ1-5	NA	CASSETGEDQPQHF	TGTGCCAGCAGTGAGACAGGGGAGGATCAGCCCCAGCATTTT
NA	TRBV7-3	TRBJ2-5	NA	CASSSETGAQETQYF	TGTGCCAGCAGCTCCGAGACAGGTGCACAAGAGACCCAGTACTTC
NA	TRBV21-1	TRBJ1-3	NA	CASSKDKQERNLWGNTIYF	TGTGCCAGCAGCAAAGACAAACAGGAGAGGAATCTGTGGGGAAACACCATATATTTT
TRBD2	TRBV9	TRBJ2-2	NA	CASSVGAGGSTGELFF	TGTGCCAGCAGCGTAGGGGCGGGAGGTAGCACCGGGGAGCTGTTTTTT
TRBD2	TRBV4-2	TRBJ2-1	NA	CASSQEAGTSGNEQFF	TGTGCCAGCAGCCAAGAAGCAGGGACTAGCGGCAATGAGCAGTTCTTC
NA	TRBV4-3	TRBJ2-1	NA	CASSQVEGRSKFF	TGCGCCAGCAGCCAAGTGGAAGGGAGAAGCAAGTTCTTC
NA	TRBV6-1	TRBJ2-7	NA	CASSVPYEQYF	TGTGCCAGCAGTGTCCCCTACGAGCAGTACTTC
TRBD2	TRBV9	TRBJ2-1	many	CASSPGLAGTEQFF	TGTGCCAGCAGCCCGGGACTAGCGGGAACGGAGCAGTTCTTC
NA	TRBV7-2	TRBJ1-2	NA	CASSLGGFGGGRVNYGYTF	TGTGCCAGCAGCTTAGGCGGGTTTGGGGGCGGTCGGGTTAACTATGGCTACACCTTC
NA	TRBV7-7	TRBJ2-7	NA	CASSLGLQGYEQYF	TGTGCCAGCAGCTTAGGCCTACAGGGTTACGAGCAGTACTTC
NA	TRBV18	TRBJ1-1	NA	CASSPKPPNTEAFF	TGTGCCAGCTCACCAAAGCCCCCGAACACTGAAGCTTTCTTT
TRBD1	TRBV7-2	TRBJ2-1	NA	CASSLEGQGYNEQFF	TGTGCCAGCAGCTTAGAGGGACAGGGTTACAATGAGCAGTTCTTC
TRBD1	TRBV6-1	TRBJ2-2	NA	CASREGQGLGGELFF	TGTGCCAGCAGGGAGGGACAGGGGCTCGGCGGGGAGCTGTTTTTT
NA	TRBV7-2	TRBJ1-1	once	CASSLESLVSEAFF	TGTGCCAGCAGCTTAGAGAGTTTGGTCAGTGAAGCTTTCTTT
TRBD2	TRBV6-5	TRBJ2-5	few	CASKLAGGETQYF	TGTGCCAGCAAACTAGCGGGAGGGGAGACCCAGTACTTC
TRBD1	TRBV28	TRBJ1-5	NA	CASRQTGNSNQPQHF	TGTGCCAGCAGGCAGACAGGGAATAGCAATCAGCCCCAGCATTTT
NA	TRBV10-3	TRBJ2-3	NA	CAISPSTGTDTQYF	TGTGCCATCAGTCCGTCTACAGGTACAGATACGCAGTATTTT
TRBD1	TRBV9	TRBJ2-1	NA	CASSVAGQGYNEQFF	TGTGCCAGCAGCGTAGCGGGACAGGGTTACAATGAGCAGTTCTTC
TRBD2	TRBV4-2	TRBJ2-5	NA	CASSSGTSGRAEETQYF	TGTGCCAGCAGCTCCGGGACTAGCGGGAGGGCTGAGGAGACCCAGTACTTC
NA	TRBV2	TRBJ1-1	once	CASQSYTEAFF	TGTGCCAGCCAATCTTACACTGAAGCTTTCTTT
NA	TRBV2	TRBJ2-2	NA	CASRASENTGELFF	TGTGCCAGCAGAGCTAGCGAGAACACCGGGGAGCTGTTTTTT
TRBD1	TRBV19	TRBJ1-2	NA	CASSSGQGSPYGYTF	TGTGCCAGTAGTTCAGGACAGGGGTCTCCGTATGGCTACACCTTC
NA	TRBV5-1	TRBJ1-3	few	CASSTFGSGNTIYF	TGCGCCAGCAGCACGTTCGGCTCTGGAAACACCATATATTTT
TRBD2	TRBV19	TRBJ2-4	NA	CASSIGSGDLKNIQYF	TGTGCCAGTAGTATAGGTAGCGGGGACCTTAAAAACATTCAGTACTTC
NA	TRBV18	TRBJ2-5	NA	CASSRDRVILQETQYF	TGTGCCAGCTCCCGGGACCGTGTCATATTACAAGAGACCCAGTACTTC
NA	TRBV30	TRBJ1-1	NA	CAWSPGDTEAFF	TGTGCCTGGAGTCCAGGGGACACTGAAGCTTTCTTT
TRBD2	TRBV27	TRBJ2-7	NA	CASSPGTSGSYEQYF	TGTGCCAGCAGCCCCGGGACTAGCGGGAGTTACGAGCAGTACTTC
NA	TRBV5-1	TRBJ2-1	NA	CASSLGDTYNEQFF	TGCGCCAGCAGCTTAGGGGACACCTACAATGAGCAGTTCTTC
NA	TRBV7-9	TRBJ1-1	NA	CASSSQGNTEAFF	TGTGCCAGCAGCAGCCAGGGGAACACTGAAGCTTTCTTT
NA	TRBV5-1	TRBJ2-5	once	CASSLATGRQETQYF	TGCGCCAGCAGCTTGGCCACAGGACGACAAGAGACCCAGTACTTC
TRBD2	TRBV19	TRBJ2-6	NA	CASSIGRLAGTSGANVLTF	TGTGCCAGTAGTATAGGAAGACTAGCGGGGACCTCTGGGGCCAACGTCCTGACTTTC
NA	TRBV7-2	TRBJ2-3	few	CASSLMLVGDTQYF	TGTGCCAGCAGCTTAATGCTAGTTGGAGATACGCAGTATTTT
TRBD2	TRBV15	TRBJ2-1	NA	CATSRDLTAGRAAEQFF	TGTGCCACCAGCAGAGATCTTACAGCGGGACGAGCTGCTGAGCAGTTCTTC
NA	TRBV10-2	TRBJ1-6	NA	CASGDGGDYNSPLHF	TGCGCCAGCGGGGATGGGGGCGACTATAATTCACCCCTCCACTTT
NA	TRBV27	TRBJ2-1	NA	CASSLETVGNEQFF	TGTGCCAGCAGTTTAGAGACAGTAGGCAATGAGCAGTTCTTC
TRBD1	TRBV6-6	TRBJ2-7	NA	CASSYPGQGNYEQYF	TGTGCCAGCAGTTACCCGGGACAGGGTAACTACGAGCAGTACTTC
NA	TRBV19	TRBJ2-7	NA	CASSAGTSAYEQYF	TGTGCCAGTAGTGCCGGGACATCCGCCTACGAGCAGTACTTC
NA	TRBV7-9	TRBJ2-2	NA	CASSLGGYAGELFF	TGTGCCAGCAGCTTAGGAGGGTACGCCGGGGAGCTGTTTTTT
TRBD1	TRBV4-2	TRBJ2-1	NA	CASSQAQDRGEKFF	TGTGCCAGCAGCCAAGCCCAGGACAGGGGAGAAAAGTTCTTC
NA	TRBV18	TRBJ2-7	few	CASSPAATYEQYF	TGTGCCAGCTCACCGGCGGCTACCTACGAGCAGTACTTC
NA	TRBV29-1	TRBJ1-5	NA	CSVGGSSNQPQHF	TGCAGCGTTGGAGGGAGCAGCAATCAGCCCCAGCATTTT
NA	TRBV7-9	TRBJ1-1	NA	CASSAEAVTEAFF	TGTGCCAGCAGCGCCGAGGCAGTCACTGAAGCTTTCTTT
NA	TRBV28	TRBJ2-7	once	CGTGGSEQYF	TGTGGGACTGGAGGGTCCGAGCAGTACTTC
TRBD1	TRBV6-5	TRBJ2-7	NA	CASSYLGQGEYEQYF	TGTGCCAGCAGTTACCTCGGACAGGGGGAGTACGAGCAGTACTTC
NA	TRBV19	TRBJ2-1	once	CASSIGSSAVNEQFF	TGTGCCAGTAGTATAGGATCTTCGGCGGTCAATGAGCAGTTCTTC
NA	TRBV7-8	TRBJ2-3	NA	CASMADTQYF	TGTGCCAGCATGGCAGATACGCAGTATTTT
TRBD2	TRBV28	TRBJ2-5	NA	CASSGSSGRRETQYF	TGTGCCAGCAGTGGGTCTAGCGGGAGGCGGGAGACCCAGTACTTC
NA	TRBV6-5	TRBJ1-2	NA	CASDGGNGYTF	TGTGCCAGCGACGGCGGAAATGGCTACACCTTC
NA	TRBV19	TRBJ1-3	NA	CASSIAVSRNTIYF	TGTGCCAGTAGTATTGCTGTCTCGAGAAACACCATATATTTT
NA	TRBV28	TRBJ1-3	NA	CASSLFVGSGNTIYF	TGTGCCAGCAGCCTCTTTGTGGGCTCTGGAAACACCATATATTTT
NA	TRBV4-1	TRBJ2-5	NA	CASSQEVRDSRQYF	TGCGCCAGCAGCCAAGAGGTTCGAGACTCCAGGCAGTACTTC
NA	TRBV4-1	TRBJ2-7	few	CASSQQGARSYEQYF	TGCGCCAGCAGCCAACAGGGAGCTCGCTCCTACGAGCAGTACTTC
TRBD1	TRBV19	TRBJ1-6	NA	CASSTTGGGSPLHF	TGTGCCAGTAGTACTACAGGGGGCGGTTCACCCCTCCACTTT
NA	TRBV2	TRBJ2-1	many	CASSEWDADNEQFF	TGTGCCAGCAGTGAATGGGACGCGGACAATGAGCAGTTCTTC
NA	TRBV7-8	TRBJ2-7	NA	CASSSNRVYEQYF	TGTGCCAGCAGTTCGAACAGGGTCTACGAGCAGTACTTC
NA	TRBV30	TRBJ1-1	few	CAWSDLNTEAFF	TGTGCCTGGTCCGATTTGAACACTGAAGCTTTCTTT
NA	TRBV11-2	TRBJ2-3	many	CASSTRQDTQYF	TGTGCCAGCAGCACCCGTCAAGATACGCAGTATTTT
NA	TRBV6-1	TRBJ2-5	NA	CASSERSGVGTQYF	TGTGCCAGCAGTGAAAGATCGGGGGTGGGGACCCAGTACTTC
NA	TRBV4-1	TRBJ2-4	NA	CASSRFRGQKDIQYF	TGCGCCAGCAGCCGCTTCAGGGGCCAGAAAGACATTCAGTACTTC